This TCR beta chain was obtained from a study of blood T cell repertoires in COVID-19. Each participant's cohort was designated according to participant-reported clinical history. Assay: immunoSEQ multiplex PCR; the TCRdb copy retains only in-frame clones and omits some. Of about 270,000 clones in the sample, around nine tenths are singletons; the top ten hold over 2%. Sequencing was performed on PBMCs or T cells enriched from blood (not recorded which). The origin of this receptor is a woman in her late teens or twenties who had recovered from COVID-19.

The CDR3: CASSLAGAGEQYF. CDR3 in DNA: TGTGCCAGCAGCTTAGCAGGGGCGGGCGAGCAGTACTTC. This chain joins TRBV7-3 and TRBJ2-7; D possibly corresponds to TRBD1 (6 bases). CDR1 and CDR2 (germline): SGHTA, FQGTGA. The length of the CDR3 is 13 residues. V shed 2 bases and J shed 6 bases, with 11 bases lying between them.